This T cell receptor (beta chain) is drawn from a study of shared clonotypes between healthy human individuals. The germline V gene has CDR1 SGHAT and CDR2 FQNNGV. V was pared by 4 bases and J by 1 base, with 8 bases of the junction left unmatched. CDR3 length: 16 residues. Into CD45RA+ naive and CD45RA-negative memory subsets, the CD4+ cells were split. The repertoire was sequenced with immunoSEQ multiplex PCR; TCRdb's copy has only in-frame clones and lacks some. The profile shows about 1.5 million clones, over 95% of them singletons. Sequenced input: naive CD4+ T cells sorted from blood. Subset: CD45RA+ positively selected. This clonotype was sampled from a young man in good health. The chain couples TRBV11-2 to TRBJ1-2; 8 bases map to TRBD1. As DNA, the CDR3 is TGTGCCAGCAGCTCTACAGGGGGTCTGGGTAACTATGGCTACACCTTC. Translating it yields CASSSTGGLGNYGYTF.